Following are 16 T cell receptor beta chains from one sample sequenced in a study of blood T cell repertoires in COVID-19. This table comes from immunoSEQ multiplex PCR, and its TCRdb copy is limited to in-frame clones, with some not included. The table shows about 410,000 clones, with about nine tenths occurring only once. The sequenced sample was PBMCs or T cells enriched from blood (not recorded which). The receptors here all came from a man in his late teens or twenties who had recovered from COVID-19.

This chain uses TRBV28 with TRBJ2-1, with D unresolved. The CDR3 is 15 residues long. CDR1 and CDR2 (germline): MDHEN, SYDVKM. With 1 base removed from V and 0 bases from J, the gap between germline ends came to 7 bases. The CDR3 spells CASSLYPSSYNEQFF. The CDR3 nucleotides are TGTGCCAGCAGTTTATACCCTAGCTCCTACAATGAGCAGTTCTTC. Based on the CDR3 plus reference TRBV28 and TRBJ2-1, the full variable domain is DVKVTQSSRYLVKRTGEKVFLECVQDMDHENMFWYRQDPGLGLRLIYFSYDVKMKEKGDIPEGYSVSREKKERFSLILESASTNQTSMYLCASSLYPSSYNEQFFGPGTRLTVL.

The DNA of the CDR3 is TGTGCCAGCAGTTTTTCTAGACTAGCCCAGGAGACCCAGTACTTC. Protein: CASSFSRLAQETQYF. The chain combines TRBV27 with TRBJ2-5; TRBD2 matches 7 bases. Germline V CDR1 and CDR2: MNHEY, SMNVEV (reference sequence). CDR3 length: 15 amino acids. Trimming at V came to 3 bases and at J to 5 bases, leaving 9 bases not matched to a gene.

A few counts support this clone. The chain employs TRBV7-2 and TRBJ2-5; 14 bases align to TRBD2. The CDR3 totals 18 residues. Per the germline V gene, CDR1 is SGHTA and CDR2 is FQGNSA. The trim removed 5 bases at V and 5 bases at J, leaving 13 bases unmatched. CDR3 sequence: CASSLGTSGGPLWETQYF. In DNA form, the CDR3 reads TGTGCCAGCAGCCTGGGGACTAGCGGGGGACCCCTTTGGGAGACCCAGTACTTC.

The chain has TRBV29-1 and TRBJ2-2, with 9 bases fitting TRBD2. The CDR3 length is 16 residues. The junction had 6 bases not matched to a gene; V was cut back by 0 bases and J by 4 bases. The germline V gene has CDR1 SQVTM and CDR2 ANQGSEA. CDR3 sequence reads: CSVEDRGGRATGELFF. The DNA for the CDR3 is TGCAGCGTTGAAGATCGGGGCGGGAGGGCCACCGGGGAGCTGTTTTTT.

The chain links TRBV4-2 to TRBJ1-1; D is ambiguous. This CDR3 has 14 residues. Germline V gene data show CDR1 as LGHNA and CDR2 as YNFKEQ. The V and J ends lost 0 bases and 7 bases respectively, with 12 bases between them. CDR3 sequence (DNA): TGTGCCAGCAGCCAAGATCTGGGAGGCCGTGAAGCTTTCTTT. As protein: CASSQDLGGREAFF.

J is TRBJ2-3 and V is TRBV5-1; D gene ambiguous. CDR3 size: 15 residues. Trimming shortened V by 4 bases and J by 4 bases, and 16 bases separated the two germline ends. In germline, CDR1 is SGHRS, CDR2 YFSETQ. CDR3: CASSKDMSVADTQYF. CDR3 coding DNA: TGCGCCAGCAGCAAAGACATGTCCGTCGCAGATACGCAGTATTTT. The entire variable domain, with the rest obtained from reference TRBV5-1 and TRBJ2-3, is as follows: KAGVTQTPRYLIKTRGQQVTLSCSPISGHRSVSWYQQTPGQGLQFLFEYFSETQRNKGNFPGRFSGRQFSNSRSEMNVSTLELGDSALYLCASSKDMSVADTQYFGPGTRLTVL.

CDR3 loop: CASTPRRVRRRNFYGYTF. CDR3 in DNA: TGTGCCAGCACCCCTAGACGGGTTCGGCGGCGGAATTTCTATGGCTACACCTTC. The V call is TRBV28, the J call TRBJ1-2; unclear D gene. Germline-derived CDR1 and CDR2 are MDHEN and SYDVKM. CDR3 size: 18 residues. Trimming removed 7 bases at V and 4 bases at J, with 28 bases between.

This chain joins TRBV15 and TRBJ2-1, with 9 nucleotides matching TRBD1. The germline CDR1 and CDR2 sequences are LNHNV and YYDKDF (reference sequence). Trimming at V came to 4 bases and at J to 4 bases, leaving 8 bases not matched to a gene. The CDR3 runs 16 residues. DNA of the CDR3: TGTGCCACCAGCAAGACAGGGGGTAGGGGTTACAATGAGCAGTTCTTC. Its translation: CATSKTGGRGYNEQFF.

This chain links TRBV27 with TRBJ2-6, with D unresolved. Looked up from germline, CDR1 is MNHEY and CDR2 is SMNVEV (reference sequence). CDR3 size: 15 residues. Trimming removed 3 bases at V and 0 bases at J, with 6 bases between. The CDR3 bases are TGTGCCAGCAGTTTCCTCCTCTCTGGGGCCAACGTCCTGACTTTC. As protein: CASSFLLSGANVLTF.

The chain uses TRBV4-1 and TRBJ2-1; 8 bases fit TRBD2. CDR3 length: 15 residues. Germline-derived CDR1 and CDR2 are MGHRA and YSYEKL. The ends lost 3 bases at V and 10 bases at J; junction bases unmatched: 11. The CDR3 DNA follows: TGCGCCAGCAGCCAGGGGCCGGGGGGGCCCAGGGAGCAGTTCTTC. This encodes CASSQGPGGPREQFF.

The gene calls are TRBV4-1 and TRBJ1-3; D gene uncertain. The CDR3 is 16 residues long. V lost 4 bases to trimming and J lost 0 bases, with 13 bases between them. Germline V gene sequence: CDR1 MGHRA, CDR2 YSYEKL. CDR3 bases: TGCGCCAGCAGCCCAGGCACATCCGTCTCTGGAAACACCATATATTTT. Translating gives CASSPGTSVSGNTIYF.

V is TRBV7-9 and J is TRBJ1-2; possibly TRBD1 for D (5 bases). Germline-derived CDR1 and CDR2 are SEHNR and FQNEAQ (reference sequence). Trimming took 1 base from V and 8 from J, leaving 11 bases between them. The CDR3 contains 13 residues. The CDR3 loop is CASSLGPGWGYTF. The CDR3, as DNA: TGTGCCAGCAGCTTAGGACCAGGGTGGGGCTACACCTTC.

V usage is TRBV5-1 and J usage is TRBJ1-4; 8 bases map to TRBD1. The length of the CDR3 is 15 residues. V lost 3 bases, J lost 8 bases, and 9 bases stayed unmatched. CDR1 SGHRS and CDR2 YFSETQ come from the germline V gene. CDR3 protein: CASSSDRGVREKLFF. CDR3 DNA sequence: TGCGCCAGCAGCTCCGACAGGGGCGTGAGAGAAAAACTGTTTTTT.

With respect to this clone: The sample has other DNA sequences that encode this CDR3 too. The chain recombines TRBV5-1 with TRBJ2-3; 9 bases line up with TRBD1. Trimming at V came to 2 bases and at J to 4 bases, leaving 5 bases not matched to a gene. Germline V gene data show CDR1 as SGHRS and CDR2 as YFSETQ. The CDR3 is 15 amino acids. In DNA, the CDR3 is TGCGCCAGCAGCTTAGAGGGACAGGGAGCAGATACGCAGTATTTT. Amino acid sequence: CASSLEGQGADTQYF.

This clone appeared once. The CDR3 DNA reads TGTGCCAGAGGAGGATGGAGCTCCTACAATGAGCAGTTCTTC. Translating gives CARGGWSSYNEQFF. The chain couples TRBV19 to TRBJ2-1, with D perhaps matching TRBD2 (5 bases). The CDR3 loop spans 14 amino acids. Germline V gene data show CDR1 as LNHDA and CDR2 as SQIVND (reference sequence). Trimming cost V 9 bases and J 0 bases, with 12 bases left between them.

This rearrangement joins TRBV28 to TRBJ1-2; no reliable D call. The V gene lost 1 base and the J gene lost 5 bases, with 5 bases spanning the gap. Germline V CDR1 and CDR2: MDHEN, SYDVKM. The CDR3 runs to 12 residues. The CDR3 nucleotides read TGTGCCAGCAGTTTATACGGGTATGGCTACACCTTC. It yields the protein CASSLYGYGYTF.